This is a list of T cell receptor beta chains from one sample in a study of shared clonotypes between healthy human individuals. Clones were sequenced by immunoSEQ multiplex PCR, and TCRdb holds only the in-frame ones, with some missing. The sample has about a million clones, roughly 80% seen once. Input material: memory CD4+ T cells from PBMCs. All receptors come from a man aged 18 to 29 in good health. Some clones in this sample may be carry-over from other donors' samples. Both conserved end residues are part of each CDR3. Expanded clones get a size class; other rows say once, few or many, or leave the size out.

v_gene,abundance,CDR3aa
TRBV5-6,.,CASSQTPPYGYTF
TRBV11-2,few,CASSTPTGAYEQYF
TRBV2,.,CASTSTDTQYF
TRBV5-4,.,CASSLVDRDDGYTF
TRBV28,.,CAITLDDRGGYTF
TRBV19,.,CASTRQNAGEAFF
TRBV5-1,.,CASSLAAGSAVGYTF
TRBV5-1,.,CASSTGTGSEKLFF
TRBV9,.,CASSVFAGATSGNTIYF
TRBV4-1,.,CASSNSRANAYNEQFF
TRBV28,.,CASSLGQGPTQPQHF
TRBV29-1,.,CSVEVAGTRKREQYF
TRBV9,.,CASSVPLGGGSTDTQYF
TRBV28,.,CASSLEGRSEKLFF
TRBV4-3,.,CASSQVAGPVEQFF
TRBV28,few,CASSLGPNQETQYF
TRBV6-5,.,CASSYNTGENGYTF
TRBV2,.,CAIPWSGRENTGELFF
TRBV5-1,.,CASSLWTGTDTQYF
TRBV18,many,CASSSLAASTDTQYF
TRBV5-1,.,CASSVGMAETQYF
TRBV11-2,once,CASSLGRETQYF
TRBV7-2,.,CASSLFPSGITGELFF
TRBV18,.,CASSPGGGRASYEQYF
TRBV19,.,CASSPGLLREQYF
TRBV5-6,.,CASSLGQGQETQYF
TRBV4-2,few,CASSQDPAGRYGYGYTF
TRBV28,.,CASILAGAGETQYF
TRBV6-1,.,CASTGFSGANVLTF
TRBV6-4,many,CASSPFKTTNGTFF
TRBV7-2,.,CASSPPRAGYGYTF
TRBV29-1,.,CSTGHTNTGELFF
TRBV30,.,CAWNPTGANVLTF
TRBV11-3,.,CASSSGGAPDTEAFF
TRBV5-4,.,CASSAGDLGLETQYF
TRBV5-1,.,CASSLEGQGDTGELFF
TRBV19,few,CASSRTGFQETQYF
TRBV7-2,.,CASSYQGATSNEQFF
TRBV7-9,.,CASSYGLLGSQETQYF
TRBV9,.,CASSVGQTGTPQETQYF
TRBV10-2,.,CASAEKKEAYGYTF